Presented here are 2 T cell receptor beta chains from one specimen sequenced in a study of beta chain features in type 1 diabetes. Findings and caveats of the study: TCRB CDR3 length was moderately but significantly reduced in all four CD4+ subsets of Type 1 diabetes patients.

Antigens for these TCRs are unknown. The authors reverse transcribed all of the isolated RNA, so sequencing captured expressed TCRB transcripts. Produced via immunoSEQ multiplex PCR; TCRdb's table is partial and in-frame only. This table holds about 650,000 clones, around 12% found once. The sequencing input was naive CD4+ T cells from blood. These receptors were obtained from a man aged 25-40 years with type 1 diabetes.

This chain connects TRBV6-1 to TRBJ2-6; D gene unclear. Trimming took 5 bases from V and 4 from J, leaving 12 bases between them. The V gene's germline CDR1 is MNHNS and CDR2 SASEGT. This CDR3 has 15 amino acids. The CDR3 DNA follows: TGTGCCAGCAGTAGTCGGACGGGCGGGGCCAACGTCCTGACTTTC. Protein sequence: CASSSRTGGANVLTF.

V and J are TRBV5-1 and TRBJ2-1; D is undetermined. V dropped 0 bases and J dropped 11 bases, with 15 bases sitting between them. Germline V gene sequence: CDR1 SGHRS, CDR2 YFSETQ. This CDR3 contains 14 residues. In DNA form, the CDR3 reads TGCGCCAGCAGCTTGGGATCGCCCGGCGATCAGCAGTTCTTC. Translation: CASSLGSPGDQQFF.